This T cell receptor beta chain was recorded in a study of cytomegalovirus exposure and HLA in healthy donors. Study summary: Early on, a data release was issued that held 80 million or so unique TCRs from HLA-typed donors. Findings and limits, study-wide: An Asian-associated ancestry cluster reportedly showed fewer N-insertions than the approximately 660-donor mean in a later analysis.

Primers for the PCR totalled 60 Vbeta and 13 Jbeta. The repertoire was sequenced with immunoSEQ multiplex PCR; TCRdb's copy has only in-frame clones and lacks some. The sample contains approximately 32,000 clones, 90% to 95% of which appear only once. This clone was observed a few times. The antigen remains unidentified. The sample was PBMCs. The sequence was obtained from a young woman in good health and CMV-seronegative.

This chain's CDR3 is CASSLAGGLAGKREQFF. DNA for the CDR3: TGTGCCAGCAGCTTAGCGGGGGGACTAGCGGGAAAGAGGGAGCAGTTCTTC. This chain joins TRBV7-9 and TRBJ2-1, with 13 bases that match TRBD2. The CDR3 runs to 17 residues. Germline lookup yields CDR1 SEHNR and CDR2 FQNEAQ (reference sequence). V shed 0 bases and J 10 bases; nucleotides not matched to a gene: 9.